Sequencing of this TCR beta chain was carried out in a study of blood T cell repertoires in COVID-19. Study overall: From the United States, Italy and Spain came samples of acute and convalescent COVID-19.

Per the original methods: The assay estimated nucleated cells by amplifying reference gene primers. Clones were read by immunoSEQ multiplex PCR, and TCRdb kept only the in-frame ones, dropping some. V, J and clone size were drawn from that table, and D and trimming were deduced from the DNA. The sample lists around 30,000 clones, 70% to 90% seen once, with 5.5% to 8.5% in the top ten. Trimming pared 6 bases from V and 2 bases from J, leaving 14 bases between. The CDR3 is made up of 15 amino acids. Looked up from germline, CDR1 is MDHEN and CDR2 is SYDVKM. The source is a man in his fifties or sixties with active COVID-19. The chain uses TRBV28 and TRBJ1-5, with D possibly TRBD1 on 6 matching bases. The sample comprised peripheral blood. Here the CDR3 reads CASSREGGGNQPQHF. As DNA, the CDR3 is TGTGCCAGCAGCCGGGAGGGGGGTGGCAATCAGCCCCAGCATTTT.